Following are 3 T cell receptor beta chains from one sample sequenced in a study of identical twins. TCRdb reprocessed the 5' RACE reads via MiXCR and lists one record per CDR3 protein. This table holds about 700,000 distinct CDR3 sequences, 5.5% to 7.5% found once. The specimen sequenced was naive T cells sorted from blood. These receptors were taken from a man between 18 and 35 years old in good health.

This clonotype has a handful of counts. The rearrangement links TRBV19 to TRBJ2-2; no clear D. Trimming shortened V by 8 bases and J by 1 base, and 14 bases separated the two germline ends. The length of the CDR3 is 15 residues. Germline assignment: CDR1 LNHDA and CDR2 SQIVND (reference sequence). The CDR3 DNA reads TGTGCCAGTCAGTACCAAGTCCTGAACACCGGGGAGCTGTTTTTT. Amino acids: CASQYQVLNTGELFF.

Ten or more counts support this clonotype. The chain's CDR3 is CASSLSRDVLHGYTF. In DNA form, the CDR3 reads TGCGCCAGCAGCTTATCCAGGGACGTGTTACATGGCTACACCTTC. The V and J genes are TRBV5-1 and TRBJ1-2, with D possibly TRBD1 on 5 matching bases. Trimming took 2 bases from V and 6 from J, leaving 17 bases between them. From germline, CDR1 is SGHRS and CDR2 YFSETQ. This CDR3 is built from 15 residues.

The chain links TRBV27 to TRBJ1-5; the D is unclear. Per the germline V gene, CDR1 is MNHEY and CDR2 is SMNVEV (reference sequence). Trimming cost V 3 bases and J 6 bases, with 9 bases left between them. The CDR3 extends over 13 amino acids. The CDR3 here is CASSLSRAQPQHF. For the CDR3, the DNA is TGTGCCAGCAGTTTGTCTCGGGCTCAGCCCCAGCATTTT.